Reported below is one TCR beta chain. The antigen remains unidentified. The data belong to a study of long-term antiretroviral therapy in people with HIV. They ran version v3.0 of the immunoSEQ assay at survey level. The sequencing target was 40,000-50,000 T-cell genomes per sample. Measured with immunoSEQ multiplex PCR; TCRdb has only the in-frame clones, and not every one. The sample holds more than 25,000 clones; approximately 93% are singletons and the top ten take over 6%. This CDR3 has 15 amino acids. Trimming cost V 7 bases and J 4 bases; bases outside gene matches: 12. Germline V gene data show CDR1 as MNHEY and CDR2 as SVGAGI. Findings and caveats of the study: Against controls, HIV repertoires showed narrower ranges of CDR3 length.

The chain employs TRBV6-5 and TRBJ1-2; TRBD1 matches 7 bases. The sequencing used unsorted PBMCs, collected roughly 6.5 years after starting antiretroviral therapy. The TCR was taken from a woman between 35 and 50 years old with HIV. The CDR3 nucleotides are TGTGCCAGCACCGGGAAGGAGGGGACAGTCTATGGCTACACCTTC. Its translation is CASTGKEGTVYGYTF.